This T cell receptor beta chain derives from a study of OX40 agonist ivuxolimab in advanced cancers. Across the whole study: The dose-escalation cohort was approximately 84% male, with a mean age of around 60 years, ranging about 23 to 80.

Overall study findings and caveats: On average, a greater number of expanded clones characterised CD8+ T cells relative to CD4+.

Sequencing used immunoSEQ multiplex PCR; TCRdb keeps in-frame clones, though not all of them. The data hold tens of thousands of clones, with around 87% observed a single time. The germline gives CDR1 MNHEY, CDR2 SMNVEV (reference sequence). V lost 0 bases and J 5 bases, leaving 8 bases between the germline ends. The CDR3 runs 14 residues. As for this clone: Its antigen is currently unknown.

Source: CD4+ or CD8+ T cells sorted from blood, taken in a trial of the OX40 agonist ivuxolimab. V and J are TRBV27 and TRBJ2-1; D is uncertain. The sequence came from an adult with an advanced solid tumor such as melanoma, head and neck, liver or kidney cancer. The CDR3 region is CASSLSRINNEQFF. In DNA, the CDR3 is TGTGCCAGCAGTTTATCGAGGATTAACAATGAGCAGTTCTTC.